This T cell receptor (beta chain) was identified during a study of blood T cell repertoires in COVID-19. As for the study in general: Collection of acute and convalescent COVID-19 samples took place in the United States, Italy and Spain. T cells, B-cell-depleted T cells, or PBMCs supplied cDNA or gDNA.

Authors' methods: Amplification of reference gene primers was used by the study to estimate nucleated cell counts. The data were produced by immunoSEQ multiplex PCR, yet TCRdb's version contains in-frame clones alone and is incomplete. D and trimming come from the DNA, and the V and J calls and clone size come from that table. The data contain around 310,000 clones, 90% of them singletons. V lost 1 base, J lost 7 bases, and 4 bases stayed unmatched. Germline V gives CDR1 SGHTA, CDR2 FQGNSA. The CDR3 contains 14 residues. The chain carries TRBV7-2 and TRBJ2-4; 7 bases fit TRBD2. The material sequenced was peripheral blood. This receptor was obtained from a woman aged 30 to 39 with COVID-19, enrolled during active disease. The CDR3 nucleotides read TGTGCCAGCAGCTTAGATGGTAGCGGGAACATTCAGTACTTC. Amino acids: CASSLDGSGNIQYF.